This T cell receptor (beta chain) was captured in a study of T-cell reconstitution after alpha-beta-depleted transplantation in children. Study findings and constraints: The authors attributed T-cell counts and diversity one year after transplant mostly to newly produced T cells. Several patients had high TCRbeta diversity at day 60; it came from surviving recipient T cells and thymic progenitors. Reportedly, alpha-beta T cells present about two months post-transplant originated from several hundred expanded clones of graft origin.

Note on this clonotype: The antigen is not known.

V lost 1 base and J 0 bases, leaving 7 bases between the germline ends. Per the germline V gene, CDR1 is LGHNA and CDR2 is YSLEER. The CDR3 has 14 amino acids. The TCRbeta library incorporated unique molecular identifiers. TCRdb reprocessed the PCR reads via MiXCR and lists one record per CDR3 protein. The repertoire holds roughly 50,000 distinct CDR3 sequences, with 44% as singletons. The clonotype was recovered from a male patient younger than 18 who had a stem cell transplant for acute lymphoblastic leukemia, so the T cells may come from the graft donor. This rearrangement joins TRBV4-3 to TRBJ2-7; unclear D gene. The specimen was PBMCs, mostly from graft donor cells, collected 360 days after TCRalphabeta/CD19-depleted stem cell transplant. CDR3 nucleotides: TGCGCCAGCAGCCAAGTCCCCTACTCCTACGAGCAGTACTTC. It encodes CASSQVPYSYEQYF.